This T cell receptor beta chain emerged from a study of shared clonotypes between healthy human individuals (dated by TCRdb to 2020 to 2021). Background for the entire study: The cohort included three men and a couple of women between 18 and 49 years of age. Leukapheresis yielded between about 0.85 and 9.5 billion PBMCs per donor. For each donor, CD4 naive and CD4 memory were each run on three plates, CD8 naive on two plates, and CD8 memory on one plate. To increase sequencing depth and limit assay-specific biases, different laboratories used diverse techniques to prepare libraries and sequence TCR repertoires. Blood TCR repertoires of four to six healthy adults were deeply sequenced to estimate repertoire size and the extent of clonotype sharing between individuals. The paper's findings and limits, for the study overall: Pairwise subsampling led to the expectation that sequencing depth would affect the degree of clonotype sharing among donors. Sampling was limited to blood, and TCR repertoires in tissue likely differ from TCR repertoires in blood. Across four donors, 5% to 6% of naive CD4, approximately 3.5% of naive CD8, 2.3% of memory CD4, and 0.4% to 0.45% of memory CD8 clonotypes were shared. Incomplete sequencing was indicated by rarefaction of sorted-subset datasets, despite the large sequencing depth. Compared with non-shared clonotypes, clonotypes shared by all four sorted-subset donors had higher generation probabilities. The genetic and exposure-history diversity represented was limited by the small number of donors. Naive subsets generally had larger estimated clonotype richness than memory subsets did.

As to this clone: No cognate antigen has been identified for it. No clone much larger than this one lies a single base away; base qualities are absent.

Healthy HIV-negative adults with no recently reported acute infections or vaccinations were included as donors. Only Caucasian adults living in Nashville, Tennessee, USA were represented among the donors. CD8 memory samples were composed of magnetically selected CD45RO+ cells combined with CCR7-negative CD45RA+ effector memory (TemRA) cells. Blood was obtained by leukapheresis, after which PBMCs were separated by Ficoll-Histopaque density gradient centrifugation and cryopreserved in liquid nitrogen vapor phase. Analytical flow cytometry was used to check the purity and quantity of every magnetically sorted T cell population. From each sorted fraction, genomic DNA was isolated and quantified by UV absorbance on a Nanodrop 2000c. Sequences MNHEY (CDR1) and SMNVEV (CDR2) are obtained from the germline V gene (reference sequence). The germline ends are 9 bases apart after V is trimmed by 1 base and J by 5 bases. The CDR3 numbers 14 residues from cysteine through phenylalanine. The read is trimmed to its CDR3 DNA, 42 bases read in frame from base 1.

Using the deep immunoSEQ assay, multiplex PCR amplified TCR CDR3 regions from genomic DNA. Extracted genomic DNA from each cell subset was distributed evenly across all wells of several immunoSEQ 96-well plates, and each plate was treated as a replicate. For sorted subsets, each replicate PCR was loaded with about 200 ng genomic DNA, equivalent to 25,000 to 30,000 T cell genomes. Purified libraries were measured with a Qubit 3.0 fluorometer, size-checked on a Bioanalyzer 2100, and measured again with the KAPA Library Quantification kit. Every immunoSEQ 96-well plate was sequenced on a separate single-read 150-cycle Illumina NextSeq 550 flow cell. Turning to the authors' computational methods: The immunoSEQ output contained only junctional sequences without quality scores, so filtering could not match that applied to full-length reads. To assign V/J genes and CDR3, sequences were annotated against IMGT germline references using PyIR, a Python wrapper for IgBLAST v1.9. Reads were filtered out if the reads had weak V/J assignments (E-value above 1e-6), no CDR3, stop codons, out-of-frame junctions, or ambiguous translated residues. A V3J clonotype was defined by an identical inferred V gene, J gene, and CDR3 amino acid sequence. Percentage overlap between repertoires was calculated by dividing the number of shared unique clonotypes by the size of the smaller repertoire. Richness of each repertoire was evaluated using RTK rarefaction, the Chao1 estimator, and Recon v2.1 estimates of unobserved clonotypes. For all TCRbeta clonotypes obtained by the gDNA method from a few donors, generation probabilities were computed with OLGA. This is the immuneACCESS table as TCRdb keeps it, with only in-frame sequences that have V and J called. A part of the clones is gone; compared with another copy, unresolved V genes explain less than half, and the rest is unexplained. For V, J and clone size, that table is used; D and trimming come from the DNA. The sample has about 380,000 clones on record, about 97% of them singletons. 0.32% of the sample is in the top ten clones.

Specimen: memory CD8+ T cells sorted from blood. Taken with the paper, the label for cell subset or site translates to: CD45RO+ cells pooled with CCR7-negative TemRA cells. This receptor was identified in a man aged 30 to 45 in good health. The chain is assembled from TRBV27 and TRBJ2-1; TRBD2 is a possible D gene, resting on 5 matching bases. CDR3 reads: CASSLLSGNNEQFF. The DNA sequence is TGTGCCAGCAGTTTATTGAGCGGTAACAATGAGCAGTTCTTC.